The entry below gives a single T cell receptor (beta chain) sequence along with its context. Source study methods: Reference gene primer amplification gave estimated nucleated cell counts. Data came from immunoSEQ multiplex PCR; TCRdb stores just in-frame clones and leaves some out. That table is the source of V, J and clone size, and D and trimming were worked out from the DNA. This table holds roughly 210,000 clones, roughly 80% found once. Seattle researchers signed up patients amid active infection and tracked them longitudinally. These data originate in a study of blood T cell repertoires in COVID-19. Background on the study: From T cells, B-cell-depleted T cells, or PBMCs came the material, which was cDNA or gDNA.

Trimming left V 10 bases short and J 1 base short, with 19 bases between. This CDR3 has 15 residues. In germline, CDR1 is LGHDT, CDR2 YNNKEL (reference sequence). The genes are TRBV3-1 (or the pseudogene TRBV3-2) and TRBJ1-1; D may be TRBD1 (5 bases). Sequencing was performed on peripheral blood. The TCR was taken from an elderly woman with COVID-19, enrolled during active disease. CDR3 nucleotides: TGTGCCACCAAGAAGAGAGACAGACCGAACACTGAAGCTTTCTTT. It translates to CATKKRDRPNTEAFF.